A single sample gave rise to the 20 T cell receptor beta chains below, sequenced in a study of regulatory T cells in long-lasting Graves disease. CDR3-region Arm-PCR and iRepertoire HTBI primers produced the TCR beta libraries. TCRdb recomputed calls from the multiplex PCR reads with MiXCR, one row per CDR3 protein. The sample yields around 500,000 distinct CDR3 sequences, around 21% seen once. The time point here: persistent/refractory GD, antithyroid drugs over 5 years with positive TRAb. The TCR library used RNA extracted from PBMCs. The source was peripheral blood mononuclear cells (PBMCs), collected when the disease was refractory, from a patient treated with antithyroid drugs. These receptors originate from a female donor with Graves disease.

The V and J genes are TRBV4-2 and TRBJ1-4; D is ambiguous. Germline loops: CDR1 LGHNA, CDR2 YNFKEQ. The V and J ends lost 6 bases and 6 bases respectively, with 8 bases between them. This CDR3 is built from 12 residues. The CDR3 sequence: CASREGDEKLFF. CDR3 in DNA: TGTGCCAGCAGGGAGGGAGATGAAAAACTGTTTTTT.

In its sample, this clonotype was seen a few times. The rearrangement uses TRBV7-3 and TRBJ2-1; 10 bases line up with TRBD2. V lost 5 bases, J lost 1 base, and 2 bases stayed unmatched. The CDR3 contains 15 residues. Germline CDR1 reads SGHTA; CDR2 reads FQGTGA. CDR3 sequence: CASSASGSSYNEQFF. CDR3 sequence (DNA): TGTGCCAGCAGCGCTAGCGGGAGTTCCTACAATGAGCAGTTCTTC.

This chain connects TRBV13 to TRBJ2-5, with D perhaps TRBD2 (6 bases). The CDR3 is 14 amino acids. Looked up from germline, CDR1 is PRHDT and CDR2 is FYEKMQ (reference sequence). V lost 6 bases and J lost 7, with 18 bases in between. CDR3 protein: CASRRGGELGTQYF. DNA for the CDR3: TGTGCCAGCAGACGGGGCGGGGAACTAGGGACCCAGTACTTC.

The rearrangement uses TRBV4-1 and TRBJ1-1, with 7 bases fitting TRBD1. The germline CDR1 and CDR2 sequences are MGHRA and YSYEKL. With 1 base clipped from V and 5 bases from J, the junction kept 4 bases outside the gene matches. This CDR3 contains 14 residues. The CDR3 here is CASSQVRDSTEAFF. The CDR3 nucleotides are TGCGCCAGCAGCCAAGTGCGGGACAGTACTGAAGCTTTCTTT.

This clonotype was detected ten times or more. The V gene is TRBV10-2, the J gene TRBJ1-2; 9 bases fit TRBD1. Germline V CDR1 and CDR2: WSHSY, SAAADI. The CDR3 has 16 residues. With V trimmed by 2 bases and J by 6 bases, 10 bases remained unmatched. The CDR3, as DNA: TGCGCCAGCAGTGAGGGGTGGGGACAGGGATACCATGGCTACACCTTC. Amino acid sequence: CASSEGWGQGYHGYTF.

V gene TRBV14 combines with J gene TRBJ2-7; possibly TRBD2 for D (5 bases). Germline V gene lookup returns CDR1 SGHDN and CDR2 FVKESK. V was shortened by 3 bases and J by 5 bases, with 17 bases between the two germline ends. This CDR3 is built from 15 residues. CDR3 loop: CASSHPAGQGHEQYF. The CDR3 DNA reads TGTGCCAGCAGCCACCCGGCGGGCCAAGGACACGAGCAGTACTTC.

J is TRBJ2-2 and V is TRBV24-1, with D possibly matching TRBD1 (6 bases). V lost 4 bases to trimming and J lost 1 base, with 9 bases between them. CDR3 length equals 15 residues. CDR1 is KGHDR, CDR2 SFDVKD, per germline. CDR3 coding DNA: TGTGCCACCAGTGACTTGACAGGGAACACCGGGGAGCTGTTTTTT. It translates to CATSDLTGNTGELFF.

This clonotype was seen many times. The chain joins TRBV15 to TRBJ1-6; D is unclear. V lost 0 bases and J 7 bases, leaving 1 base between the germline ends. The germline CDR1 and CDR2 sequences are LNHNV and YYDKDF (reference sequence). The CDR3 contains 12 residues. CDR3 in amino acids: CATSRDNSPLHF. In nucleotides, the CDR3 is TGTGCCACCAGCAGAGACAATTCACCCCTCCACTTT.

This clonotype was seen at least ten times. This chain connects TRBV28 to TRBJ1-5; possibly TRBD1 for D (6 bases). Per germline, CDR1 MDHEN and CDR2 SYDVKM. This CDR3 region has 16 residues. The V gene lost 2 bases and the J gene lost 6 bases, with 17 bases spanning the gap. Written as DNA, the CDR3 is TGTGCCAGCAGTTTACTTCCAGGGGCCCGGCGTCAGCCCCAGCATTTT. This codes for CASSLLPGARRQPQHF.

The chain joins TRBV29-1 to TRBJ1-2, with 7 bases identical to TRBD1. Germline V gives CDR1 SQVTM, CDR2 ANQGSEA. Losses at the gene ends were 4 bases for V and 8 bases for J; bases not matched to a gene: 13. The CDR3 consists of 14 residues. CDR3 loop: CSVGTGQKREGYTF. CDR3 nucleotide sequence: TGCAGCGTTGGGACAGGTCAAAAACGGGAAGGCTACACCTTC. The complete variable domain, with remaining parts taken from reference TRBV29-1 and TRBJ1-2, reads SAVISQKPSRDICQRGTSLTIQCQVDSQVTMMFWYRQQPGQSLTLIATANQGSEATYESGFVIDKFPISRPNLTFSTLTVSNMSPEDSSIYLCSVGTGQKREGYTFGSGTRLTVV.

This clonotype was observed a few times. The chain combines TRBV24-1 with TRBJ2-7; D gene ambiguous. Trimming stripped 8 bases from V and 2 bases from J, with 9 bases between. Per germline, CDR1 KGHDR and CDR2 SFDVKD. The CDR3 loop spans 12 amino acids. CDR3: CATKKGTYEQYF. CDR3 sequence (DNA): TGTGCCACCAAAAAGGGAACCTACGAGCAGTACTTC.

The sample holds a few counts of this clonotype. This chain connects TRBV28 to TRBJ2-7; D uncertain. V lost 0 bases and J 6 bases, leaving 6 bases between the germline ends. Looked up from germline, CDR1 is MDHEN and CDR2 is SYDVKM. The CDR3 consists of 12 residues. The CDR3 nucleotides are TGTGCCAGCAGTTTATGGGGCCGCGAGCAGTACTTC. Protein product: CASSLWGREQYF.

V and J are TRBV11-2 and TRBJ2-1; D gene uncertain. Germline V CDR1 and CDR2: SGHAT, FQNNGV. The V and J ends lost 1 base and 8 bases respectively, with 9 bases between them. There are 13 residues in the CDR3. CDR3 protein: CASSLVLRDEQFF. DNA for the CDR3: TGTGCCAGCAGCTTAGTGTTAAGGGATGAGCAGTTCTTC.

This clonotype has a count of ten or more. V and J are TRBV18 and TRBJ1-2; perhaps TRBD1 as D (5 bases). The ends were cut back, 4 bases at V and 3 bases at J, with 9 bases in the middle. The CDR3 totals 13 residues. CDR1 and CDR2 (germline): KGHSH, LQKENI. In DNA form, the CDR3 reads TGTGCCAGCTCACAGAAACAGGACTATGGCTACACCTTC. It translates to CASSQKQDYGYTF.

The table lists this clonotype with a few counts. The CDR3: CASSRTSGGGTGELFF. CDR3 nucleotide sequence: TGTGCCAGCAGCCGGACTAGCGGGGGGGGTACCGGGGAGCTGTTTTTT. The chain is built from TRBV3-1 and TRBJ2-2; 15 positions match TRBD2. The germline gives CDR1 LGHDT, CDR2 YNNKEL (reference sequence). Losses at the gene ends were 4 bases for V and 5 bases for J; bases not matched to a gene: 2. The CDR3 runs to 16 residues.

The V gene is TRBV18, the J gene TRBJ2-6; 7 bases agree with TRBD2. The CDR3 totals 19 residues. Trimming removed 1 base from V and 0 bases from J; junction bases left unmatched: 9. In germline, CDR1 is KGHSH, CDR2 LQKENI. CDR3 coding DNA: TGTGCCAGCTCACCACGGATTCCGGGGGGAAGCTCTGGGGCCAACGTCCTGACTTTC. Protein sequence: CASSPRIPGGSSGANVLTF.

This clonotype has ten or more counts. V gene TRBV27 combines with J gene TRBJ1-1; 7 nucleotides align to TRBD1. The CDR3 extends over 14 amino acids. The V and J ends lost 5 bases and 5 bases, in that order; junction bases with no gene match: 8. Per the germline V gene, CDR1 is MNHEY and CDR2 is SMNVEV (reference sequence). The CDR3 loop is CASSLNRGGTEAFF. In DNA, the CDR3 is TGTGCCAGCAGTCTAAACAGGGGTGGAACTGAAGCTTTCTTT.

The sample holds a few counts of this clonotype. The chain recombines TRBV7-2 with TRBJ1-3, with D perhaps TRBD1 (5 bases). V shed 3 bases and J shed 2 bases, with 14 bases lying between them. Germline V gene lookup returns CDR1 SGHTA and CDR2 FQGNSA. The length of the CDR3 is 16 residues. CDR3 region: CASSLGPGGAGNTIYF. The DNA of the CDR3 is TGTGCCAGCAGCTTGGGCCCCGGGGGGGCTGGAAACACCATATATTTT.

J is TRBJ2-7 and V is TRBV5-1; D is unclear. The V end was cut by 4 bases, the J end by 2 bases, with 16 bases between. The CDR3 runs 15 residues. Germline V gene data show CDR1 as SGHRS and CDR2 as YFSETQ. The CDR3 sequence: CASSTNSELAYEQYF. The CDR3 DNA reads as TGCGCCAGCAGCACAAACTCCGAGTTAGCCTACGAGCAGTACTTC.

There are many counts of this clonotype. The V and J genes are TRBV7-3 and TRBJ1-5; no reliable D call. Between the trimmed V and J ends, which lost 3 bases and 1 base, there was a span of 7 bases. The CDR3 is 14 amino acids. Germline loops: CDR1 SGHTA, CDR2 FQGTGA. CDR3 sequence (DNA): TGTGCCAGCAGCTTCTGGGTGAGCAATCAGCCCCAGCATTTT. This gives the protein CASSFWVSNQPQHF.